The rows below give T cell receptor beta chains drawn from one sample of a study of shared clonotypes between healthy human individuals. TCRdb's copy holds only in-frame clones and misses some; the assay was immunoSEQ multiplex PCR. The top ten hold approximately 0.4% of the sample, which has more than 1.2 million clones, approximately 98.5% seen once. Sequenced input: naive CD4+ T cells sorted from blood. Receptors were obtained from a young man in good health. Each CDR3 is given without its conserved first and last residue.

v_gene: TRBV14; j_gene: TRBJ2-2; CDR3aa: ASSQTLAGGLRGELF
v_gene: TRBV5-1; j_gene: TRBJ2-1; CDR3aa: ASSLTPTTSYNEQF
v_gene: TRBV5-1; j_gene: TRBJ2-5; CDR3aa: ASSLASGSGEETQY
v_gene: TRBV20-1; j_gene: TRBJ1-1; CDR3aa: SPRTGAEAF
v_gene: TRBV7-9; j_gene: TRBJ1-2; CDR3aa: ASSRLGRTLGYT
v_gene: TRBV7-9; j_gene: TRBJ2-2; CDR3aa: ASSFRRGGELF
v_gene: TRBV7-1; j_gene: TRBJ2-7; CDR3aa: ASSAGPPSYEQY
v_gene: TRBV5-6; j_gene: TRBJ1-1; CDR3aa: ASSFPGGGGNTEAF
v_gene: TRBV10-2; j_gene: TRBJ2-2; CDR3aa: ASSGTGITGELF
v_gene: TRBV2; j_gene: TRBJ1-5; CDR3aa: ASSEVGGNNQPQH
v_gene: TRBV27; j_gene: TRBJ1-5; CDR3aa: ASSSIDRGRGRQPH
v_gene: TRBV10-3; j_gene: TRBJ2-7; CDR3aa: AISEPAGKATYEQY
v_gene: TRBV6-5; j_gene: TRBJ2-7; CDR3aa: ASSYSGTGFYEQY
v_gene: TRBV5-1; j_gene: TRBJ2-2; CDR3aa: ASSFGLAFDTGELF
v_gene: TRBV30; j_gene: TRBJ2-2; CDR3aa: AWSDKFTGELF